This TCR beta chain appears in the sequencing data of a study of control samples from healthy donors and cancer patients. Libraries were prepared by immunoSEQ multiplex PCR; TCRdb keeps only in-frame clonotypes and omits some of them. There are tens of thousands of clones in the sample; roughly 95% occur only once, and 1.1% lies in the top ten. Trimming removed 5 bases at V and 7 bases at J, with 12 bases between. The CDR3 length is 14 residues. Germline V lookup: CDR1 SGHTA, CDR2 FQGNSA. The chain recombines TRBV7-2 with TRBJ1-6; D unclear. The sample comprised blood. The sequence was collected from a woman between 18 and 29 years old in good health. The CDR3 loop reads CASSHAGPNSPLHF. DNA for the CDR3: TGTGCCAGCAGCCATGCCGGACCAAATTCACCCCTCCACTTT.